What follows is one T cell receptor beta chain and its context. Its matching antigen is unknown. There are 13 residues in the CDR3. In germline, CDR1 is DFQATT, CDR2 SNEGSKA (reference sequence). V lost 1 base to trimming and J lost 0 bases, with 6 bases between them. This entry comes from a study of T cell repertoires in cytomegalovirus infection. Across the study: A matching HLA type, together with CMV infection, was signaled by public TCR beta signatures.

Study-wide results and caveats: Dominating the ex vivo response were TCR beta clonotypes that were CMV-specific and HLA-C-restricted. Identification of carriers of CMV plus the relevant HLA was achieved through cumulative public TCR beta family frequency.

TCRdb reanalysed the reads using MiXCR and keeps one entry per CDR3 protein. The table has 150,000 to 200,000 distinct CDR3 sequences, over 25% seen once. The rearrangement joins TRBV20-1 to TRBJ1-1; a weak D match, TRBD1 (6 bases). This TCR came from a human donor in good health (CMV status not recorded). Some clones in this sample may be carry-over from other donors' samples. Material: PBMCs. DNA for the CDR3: TGCAGTGCTAGAGCAGGGGTGAACACTGAAGCTTTCTTT. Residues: CSARAGVNTEAFF.